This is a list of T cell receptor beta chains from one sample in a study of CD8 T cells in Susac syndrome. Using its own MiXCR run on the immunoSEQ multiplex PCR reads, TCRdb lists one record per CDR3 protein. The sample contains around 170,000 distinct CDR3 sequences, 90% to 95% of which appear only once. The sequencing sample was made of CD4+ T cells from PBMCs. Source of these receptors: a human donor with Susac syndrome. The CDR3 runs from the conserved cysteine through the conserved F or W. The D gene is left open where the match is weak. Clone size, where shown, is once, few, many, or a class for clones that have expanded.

CSEKGRSPLHF,TGCAGCGAGAAGGGGAGATCACCCCTCCACTTT,.,TRBV29-1,.,TRBJ1-6
CASSEQNYGYTF,TGTGCCAGCAGTGAACAGAACTATGGCTACACCTTC,.,TRBV2,.,TRBJ1-2
CASSFSFGGGYEQYF,TGTGCCAGCAGTTTTAGCTTCGGGGGGGGATACGAGCAGTACTTC,TRBD2,TRBV27,.,TRBJ2-7
CASHYSTDTQYF,TGTGCCAGCCATTATAGCACAGATACGCAGTATTTT,.,TRBV7-9,.,TRBJ2-3
CASSETVAGELFF,TGCGCCAGCAGCGAGACCGTAGCCGGGGAGCTGTTTTTT,.,TRBV5-1,.,TRBJ2-2
CATSEGTENQPQHF,TGTGCCACCAGTGAGGGGACGGAGAATCAGCCCCAGCATTTT,.,TRBV24-1,.,TRBJ1-5
CATSATSGVDTQYF,TGTGCCACCAGCGCCACTAGCGGGGTTGATACGCAGTATTTT,TRBD2,TRBV15,.,TRBJ2-3
CASSEDRGRSPLHF,TGTGCCAGCAGTGAAGATCGGGGCCGATCACCCCTCCACTTT,.,TRBV2,.,TRBJ1-6
CSVGRGLTDTQYF,TGCAGCGTTGGCCGGGGGCTTACAGATACGCAGTATTTT,.,TRBV29-1,.,TRBJ2-3
CASRVVNTGELFF,TGTGCCAGCAGGGTAGTGAACACCGGGGAGCTGTTTTTT,.,TRBV7-2,.,TRBJ2-2
CAIRLEAGEYNEQFF,TGTGCCATCAGGCTAGAAGCGGGGGAGTACAATGAGCAGTTCTTC,TRBD2,TRBV10-3,once,TRBJ2-1